The source of this T cell receptor beta chain is a study of T-cell memory formation after mild COVID-19. Study summary: Largely, TCR clusters stayed within a single donor.

General study results and limits: Researchers could not confirm that second-wave clones peaking on day 37 targeted SARS-CoV-2. Certain responding clones were present in pre-infection memory, suggesting participation of cross-reactive memory.

TCRdb re-called the 5' RACE reads with MiXCR, one entry per CDR3 protein. Of approximately 150,000 distinct CDR3 sequences detected, around 21% appear once; the ten largest clones hold around 2.4%. This clonotype was seen a few times. Antigen unknown. The TCR sequence derives from an adult woman who had mild COVID-19 (a few samples of this study predate the infection). Cell type and time point are not known. The sequencing input was PBMCs or a T cell subset sorted from them (not recorded which).

The CDR3 nucleotides are TGTGCCAGCAGCCAGGGAGGGGGGGCCAACGTCCTGACTTTC. Translation gives CASSQGGGANVLTF. The V and J genes are TRBV7-3 and TRBJ2-6; 7 bases map to TRBD2. V trimming: 5 bases; J trimming: 4 bases; junction bases outside the gene matches: 2. Germline-derived CDR1 and CDR2 are SGHTA and FQGTGA. The CDR3 is made up of 14 amino acids.